This T cell receptor beta chain derives from a study of T cells after posttransplantation cyclophosphamide. Whole-study findings and limits: Skin or GI-infiltrating T cells shared few TRB sequences with blood. Later post-transplant blood repertoires were often dominated by donor CD8+ memory clones.

Germline CDR1 is MGHDK and CDR2 is SYGVNS. V shed 3 bases and J 8 bases; nucleotides not matched to a gene: 16. CDR3 length: 17 amino acids. Method: immunoSEQ multiplex PCR; TCRdb's copy keeps in-frame clones and lacks some. The sample has roughly 30,000 clones, around 90% seen once. As for this clone: Antigen specificity is unknown.

The sequenced sample consisted of PBMCs. The genes are TRBV25-1 and TRBJ2-1; TRBD1 aligns across 7 bases. The TCR was taken from a woman in her 40s with a blood cancer, CMV-positive, and with a related stem cell donor. The CDR3 nucleotides are TGTGCCAGCAGTGATTCTATCGACAGGGAGACGGGTGATGAGCAGTTCTTC. Its protein product is CASSDSIDRETGDEQFF.